This TCR beta chain was found in a study of T cell responses to AZD1222 COVID-19 vaccine (dated by TCRdb to the early 2020s). General notes on the study: AZD1222 recipients given second doses at about 4 weeks or at about 12 weeks were pooled, since spike-specific TCR depth and breadth were not found to differ between the two schedules. TCR sequencing covered more than 230 trial participants: 207 given two doses of AZD1222 and 26 given two doses of MenACWY control vaccine. Enrollment into the trials was organized by age into subgroups of 18-55, 56-69 and 70-plus years, and those subgroups contained approximately 150, 30 and 60 TCR-sequenced participants, respectively.

From V the trimming removes 1 base and from J it removes 8 bases, while the gene matches leave 4 bases of the junction unaccounted for. Looking up the germline V gene yields CDR1 SGHTA and CDR2 FQGNSA. Taken from cysteine to phenylalanine, the CDR3 has 13 residues. Only the CDR3 region is kept as DNA, spanning 39 bases read in frame from base 1. A word on this clone: The target of this receptor is not known. No base qualities exist here, and no much larger clone lies one base off it.

This specimen's time point label, interpreted: baseline before first vaccination. The vaccinee samples were drawn from two UK trials, COV001 and COV002, one of which was a single-blind randomized controlled phase 2/3 trial testing AZD1222 (ChAdOx1 nCoV-19) in healthy adults. For TCRbeta chain sequencing, PBMC samples from trial participants were taken at day 0 and at day 28 after the second dose. The CDR3 regions of human TCRbeta chains were subjected to immunosequencing. Under the source paper's analysis protocol: Repertoire TCRs were matched against a reference library of SARS-CoV-2-specific TCRs generated with the MIRA antigen-specificity platform. Breadth was defined as the fraction of unique TCRs that were SARS-CoV-2-associated. Depth was defined as the fraction of total T cells that were SARS-CoV-2-associated. Using the MIRA data, each spike-specific TCR was assigned both to the spike region to which the TCR was reactive and to a CD4 or CD8 class. Log10-transformed breadth and depth values were compared by one-way ANOVA with Sidak's multiple comparisons tests. TCRdb re-hosts the immuneACCESS table, in-frame sequences only. Its copies lack some clones; in the studies checked, an unresolved V gene accounts for under half of them, and the cause for the rest is not known. V, J and clone size are those of that table, while D and trimming were read from the DNA. The table for this sample lists over 90,000 clones; about 90% of them were counted only once. Of the sample, about 5% falls within the top ten clones.

Overall study outcomes, separate from this receptor: Because no samples from the day 14 peak response were available, repertoires could be characterized only after the peak T cell response. After two AZD1222 doses, both the breadth and the depth of spike-specific TCRs were significantly higher than at day 0 and than in MenACWY recipients. Participants were mostly white British and included more females than males, and it was suggested by the authors that clonal diversity may have been underestimated. The whole spike protein was spanned by vaccine-associated CD4 TCRs, and dominant responses were seen in regions 160-218 and 743-854. The 56-69-year group was small, and its depth increase did not reach significance, likely because of low power. Conclusions about previously exposed vaccinees were limited because only a handful of AZD1222 recipients were SARS-CoV-2 seropositive at baseline. Reportedly, almost half of the unique spike-specific TCRs recognized epitopes lying outside the regions that are mutated in the B.1.351 and B.1.1.7 variants.

This sequence was found in an adult in good health. The material sequenced was peripheral blood, taken on day 0 of AZD1222 vaccination. The receptor chain draws on TRBV7-2 and TRBJ1-2, with 7 middle bases fitting TRBD1. For the CDR3, the sequence is CASSLDVGGGYTF. In nucleotide form, the sequence is TGTGCCAGCAGCTTAGATGTAGGGGGCGGCTACACCTTC.